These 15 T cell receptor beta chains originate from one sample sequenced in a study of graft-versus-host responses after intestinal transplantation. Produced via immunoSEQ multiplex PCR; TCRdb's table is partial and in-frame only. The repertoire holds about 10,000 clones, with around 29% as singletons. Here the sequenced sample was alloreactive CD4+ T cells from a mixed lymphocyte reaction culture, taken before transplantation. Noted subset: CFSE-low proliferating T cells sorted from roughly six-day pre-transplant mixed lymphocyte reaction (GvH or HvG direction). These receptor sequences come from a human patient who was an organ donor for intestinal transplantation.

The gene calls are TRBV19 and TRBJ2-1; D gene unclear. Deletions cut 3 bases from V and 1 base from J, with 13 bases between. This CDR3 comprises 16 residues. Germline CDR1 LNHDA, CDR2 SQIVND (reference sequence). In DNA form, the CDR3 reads TGTGCCAGTAGTATGTGGGGTACCCGATCCTACAATGAGCAGTTCTTC. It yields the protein CASSMWGTRSYNEQFF. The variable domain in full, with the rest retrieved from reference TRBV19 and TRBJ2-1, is DGGITQSPKYLFRKEGQNVTLSCEQNLNHDAMYWYRQDPGQGLRLIYYSQIVNDFQKGDIAEGYSVSREKKESFPLTVTSAQKNPTAFYLCASSMWGTRSYNEQFFGPGTRLTVL.

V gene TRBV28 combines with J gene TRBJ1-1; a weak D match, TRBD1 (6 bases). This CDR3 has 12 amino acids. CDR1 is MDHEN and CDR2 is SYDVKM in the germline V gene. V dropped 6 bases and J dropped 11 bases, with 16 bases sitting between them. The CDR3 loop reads CASSLDRRFAFF. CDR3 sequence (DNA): TGTGCCAGCAGCCTCGACAGGCGATTTGCTTTCTTT. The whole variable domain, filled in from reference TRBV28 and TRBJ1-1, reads DVKVTQSSRYLVKRTGEKVFLECVQDMDHENMFWYRQDPGLGLRLIYFSYDVKMKEKGDIPEGYSVSREKKERFSLILESASTNQTSMYLCASSLDRRFAFFGQGTRLTVV.

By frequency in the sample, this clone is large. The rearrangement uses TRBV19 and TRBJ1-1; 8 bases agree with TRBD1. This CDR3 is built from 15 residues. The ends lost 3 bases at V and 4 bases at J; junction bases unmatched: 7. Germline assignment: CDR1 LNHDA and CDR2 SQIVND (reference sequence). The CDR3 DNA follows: TGTGCCAGTAGTATTTTTGGACAGGGCGGCACTGAAGCTTTCTTT. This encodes CASSIFGQGGTEAFF.

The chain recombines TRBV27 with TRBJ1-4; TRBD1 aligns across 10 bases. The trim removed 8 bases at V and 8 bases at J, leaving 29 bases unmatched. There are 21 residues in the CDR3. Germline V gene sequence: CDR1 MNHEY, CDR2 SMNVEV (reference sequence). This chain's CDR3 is CASAPGQGPADVDLRREKLFF. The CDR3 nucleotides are TGTGCCAGCGCCCCGGGACAGGGGCCGGCCGATGTCGATCTTAGGAGGGAAAAACTGTTTTTT.

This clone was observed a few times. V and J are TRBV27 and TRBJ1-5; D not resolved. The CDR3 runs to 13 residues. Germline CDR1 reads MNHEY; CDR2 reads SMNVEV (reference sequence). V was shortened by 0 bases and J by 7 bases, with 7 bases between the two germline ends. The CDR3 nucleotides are TGTGCCAGCAGTTTATCGTATGGACAGCCCCAGCATTTT. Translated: CASSLSYGQPQHF.

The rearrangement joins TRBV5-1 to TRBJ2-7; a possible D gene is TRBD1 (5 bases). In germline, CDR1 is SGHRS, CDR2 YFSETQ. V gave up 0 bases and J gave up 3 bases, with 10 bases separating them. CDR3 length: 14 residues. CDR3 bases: TGCGCCAGCAGCTTGGGACAGAGGAACTACGAGCAGTACTTC. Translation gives CASSLGQRNYEQYF.

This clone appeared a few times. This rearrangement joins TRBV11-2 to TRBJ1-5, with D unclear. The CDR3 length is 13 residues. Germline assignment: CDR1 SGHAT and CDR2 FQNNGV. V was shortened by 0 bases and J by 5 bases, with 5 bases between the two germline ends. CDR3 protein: CASSLETDQPQHF. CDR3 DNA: TGTGCCAGCAGCTTAGAGACCGATCAGCCCCAGCATTTT.

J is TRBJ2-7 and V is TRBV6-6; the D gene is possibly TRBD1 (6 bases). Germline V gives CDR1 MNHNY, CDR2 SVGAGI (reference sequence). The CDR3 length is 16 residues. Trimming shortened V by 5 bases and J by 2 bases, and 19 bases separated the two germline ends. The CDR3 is CASSRGETGIPYEQYF. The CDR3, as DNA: TGTGCCAGCAGTCGAGGAGAGACAGGAATACCCTACGAGCAGTACTTC.

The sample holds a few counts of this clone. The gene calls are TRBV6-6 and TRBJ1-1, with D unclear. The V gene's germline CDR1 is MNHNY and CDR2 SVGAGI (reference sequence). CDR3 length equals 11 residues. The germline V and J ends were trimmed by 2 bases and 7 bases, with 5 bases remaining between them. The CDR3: CASSYGGEAFF. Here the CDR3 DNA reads TGTGCCAGCAGTTACGGAGGTGAAGCTTTCTTT.

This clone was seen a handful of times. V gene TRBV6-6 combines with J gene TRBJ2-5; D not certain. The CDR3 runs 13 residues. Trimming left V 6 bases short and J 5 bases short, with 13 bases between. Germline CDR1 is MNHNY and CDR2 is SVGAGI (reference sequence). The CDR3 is CASRPPTGETQYF. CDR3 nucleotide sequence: TGTGCCAGCAGACCCCCGACCGGGGAGACCCAGTACTTC.

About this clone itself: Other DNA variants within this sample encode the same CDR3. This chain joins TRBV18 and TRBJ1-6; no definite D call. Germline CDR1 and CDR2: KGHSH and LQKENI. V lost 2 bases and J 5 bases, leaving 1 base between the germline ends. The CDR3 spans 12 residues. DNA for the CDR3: TGTGCCAGCTCACCAGATAATTCACCCCTCCACTTT. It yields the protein CASSPDNSPLHF.

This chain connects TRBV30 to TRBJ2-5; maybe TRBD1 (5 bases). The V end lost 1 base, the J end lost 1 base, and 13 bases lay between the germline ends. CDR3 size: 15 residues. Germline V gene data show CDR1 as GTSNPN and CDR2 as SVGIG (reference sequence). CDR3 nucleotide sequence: TGTGCCTGGAGTGAGGGGTCCAACCGCCAAGAGACCCAGTACTTC. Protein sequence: CAWSEGSNRQETQYF.

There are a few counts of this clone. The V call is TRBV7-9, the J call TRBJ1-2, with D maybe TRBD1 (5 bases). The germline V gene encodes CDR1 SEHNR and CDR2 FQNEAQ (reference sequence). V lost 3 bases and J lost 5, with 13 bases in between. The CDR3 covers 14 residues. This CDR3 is CASSLPQGGYGYTF. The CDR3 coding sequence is TGTGCCAGCAGCTTGCCGCAGGGTGGTTATGGCTACACCTTC.

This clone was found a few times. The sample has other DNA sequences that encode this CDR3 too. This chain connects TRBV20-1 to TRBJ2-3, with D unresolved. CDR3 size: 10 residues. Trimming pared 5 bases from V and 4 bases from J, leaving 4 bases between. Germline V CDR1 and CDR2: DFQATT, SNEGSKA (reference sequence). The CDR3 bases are TGCAGTGCTGGGGCAGATACGCAGTATTTT. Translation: CSAGADTQYF.

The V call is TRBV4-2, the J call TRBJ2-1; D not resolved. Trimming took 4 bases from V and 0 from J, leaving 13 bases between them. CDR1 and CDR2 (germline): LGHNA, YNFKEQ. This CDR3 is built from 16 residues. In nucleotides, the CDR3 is TGTGCCAGCAGCCTGGCAGTGGGTGTCTCCTACAATGAGCAGTTCTTC. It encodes CASSLAVGVSYNEQFF.